This T cell receptor beta chain was sequenced for a study of blood T cell repertoires in COVID-19. Study-wide context: Acute and convalescent COVID-19 samples came from the United States, Italy and Spain.

Authors' methods: Scientists estimated how many nucleated cells there were by amplifying reference gene primers. The method was immunoSEQ multiplex PCR; TCRdb's version includes in-frame clones alone and lacks a portion of them. V, J and clone size are taken as reported in that table, and D and trimming were inferred from the DNA itself. The sample holds 99,000 or so clones; about 90% are singletons and the top ten take about 15%. The CDR3 spans 14 residues. Germline CDR1 is SGHRS and CDR2 is YFSETQ. With 1 base removed from V and 7 bases from J, the gap between germline ends came to 12 bases. Source material: peripheral blood. This chain links TRBV5-1 with TRBJ2-4; tentative D call: TRBD1 (6 bases). The sequence was collected from a man aged 50 or older with acute or convalescent COVID-19. The CDR3 spells CASSLMTGTNIQYF. CDR3 bases: TGCGCCAGCAGCTTGATGACAGGAACGAACATTCAGTACTTC.